Listed below are T cell receptor beta chains from one sample, sequenced in a study of shared T cell receptors in the human thymus. Assay: immunoSEQ multiplex PCR; the TCRdb copy retains only in-frame clones and omits some. The sample contains hundreds of thousands of clones, more than 75% of which appear only once. The same sample was also used in a study of human thymus T cells.

The sample consisted of thymocytes. Source of these receptors: a boy younger than two with a congenital heart defect. CDR3s include the opening cysteine and the closing phenylalanine or tryptophan. The D gene is left open where the match is weak. The size field is filled for only some rows; it gives once, few, many or a size class.

v_gene	abundance	d_gene	j_gene	CDR3aa	CDR3nt
TRBV6-5	.	TRBD2	TRBJ2-1	CASSYSGGSMYEQFF	TGTGCCAGCAGCTATTCGGGGGGGAGCATGTATGAGCAGTTCTTC
TRBV25-1	.	.	TRBJ2-1	CASSESHPTGSTNEQFF	TGTGCCAGCAGTGAATCCCATCCTACCGGGAGTACGAATGAGCAGTTCTTC
TRBV7-2	few	TRBD2	TRBJ2-7	CASSLNRGVYEQYF	TGTGCCAGCAGCTTAAACCGGGGGGTTTACGAGCAGTACTTC
TRBV6-1	once	.	TRBJ1-5	CASNRQGYNQPQHF	TGTGCCAGCAACAGGCAGGGTTACAATCAGCCCCAGCATTTT
TRBV7-2	few	.	TRBJ1-1	CASPSPGTEAFF	TGTGCCAGCCCGTCCCCGGGCACTGAAGCTTTCTTT
TRBV25-1	.	.	TRBJ2-5	CASSESGETQYF	TGTGCCAGCAGTGAAAGCGGGGAGACCCAGTACTTC
TRBV7-9	.	.	TRBJ2-7	CASSPGRELVYEQYF	TGTGCCAGCAGCCCGGGAAGGGAACTAGTCTACGAGCAGTACTTC
TRBV27	.	TRBD1	TRBJ1-2	CASSSFPDREGGYGYTF	TGTGCCAGCAGTTCCTTCCCGGACAGGGAAGGGGGCTATGGCTACACCTTC
TRBV5-1	.	TRBD1	TRBJ2-7	CASSEGQPLPPYEQYF	TGCGCCAGCAGCGAGGGACAGCCTTTACCTCCCTACGAGCAGTACTTC
TRBV13	.	TRBD2	TRBJ2-2	CASSLGLAGGLTGELFF	TGTGCCAGCAGCTTAGGGCTAGCGGGAGGGCTAACCGGGGAGCTGTTTTTT
TRBV4-2	few	TRBD2	TRBJ2-1	CASRIGTSGLGEQFF	TGTGCCAGTCGGATTGGGACTAGCGGGCTGGGGGAGCAGTTCTTC
TRBV20-1	once	.	TRBJ2-1	CSARGTQQFF	TGCAGTGCTAGAGGGACTCAGCAGTTCTTC
TRBV25-1	.	.	TRBJ2-1	CASERSGRSSYNEQFF	TGTGCCAGCGAGAGGAGTGGAAGGTCCTCCTACAATGAGCAGTTCTTC
TRBV7-7	.	TRBD1	TRBJ2-5	CASSLGWDRGKETQYF	TGTGCTAGCAGCTTAGGATGGGACAGGGGGAAGGAGACCCAGTACTTC
TRBV13	once	TRBD2	TRBJ2-3	CASSGRNAGGSTDTQYF	TGTGCCAGCAGCGGACGGAATGCGGGAGGAAGCACAGATACGCAGTATTTT
TRBV4-2	.	.	TRBJ2-2	CASSQSANTGELFF	TGTGCCAGCAGCCAGTCCGCGAACACCGGGGAGCTGTTTTTT
TRBV14	.	TRBD2	TRBJ2-3	CASSPGGGIIDTDTQYF	TGTGCCAGCAGCCCGGGGGGAGGGATTATCGACACAGATACGCAGTATTTT
TRBV27	.	.	TRBJ2-3	CASTPSSATTDTQYF	TGTGCCAGCACTCCATCTAGCGCGACCACAGATACGCAGTATTTT
TRBV7-9	.	.	TRBJ2-5	CASSGQQETQYF	TGTGCCAGCTCTGGGCAGCAAGAGACCCAGTACTTC
TRBV20-1	.	.	TRBJ2-5	CSARQEETQYF	TGCAGTGCTAGGCAGGAAGAGACCCAGTACTTC
TRBV11-2	.	.	TRBJ1-1	CASSDYKNTEAFF	TGTGCCAGCAGCGACTACAAGAACACTGAAGCTTTCTTT
TRBV4-1	.	.	TRBJ2-1	CASSEGPQGNEQFF	TGCGCCAGCAGCGAGGGCCCACAAGGGAATGAGCAGTTCTTC
TRBV2	.	TRBD2	TRBJ2-3	CASSEPSSGGSTDTQYF	TGTGCCAGCAGTGAACCCTCCAGCGGGGGAAGCACAGATACGCAGTATTTT
TRBV7-8	few	.	TRBJ2-5	CASSGEAAGRTETQYF	TGTGCCAGCAGTGGGGAGGCGGCGGGAAGAACAGAGACCCAGTACTTC
TRBV6-5	.	.	TRBJ2-1	CASSYGQGNHNEQFF	TGTGCCAGCAGTTACGGGCAGGGGAACCACAATGAGCAGTTCTTC
TRBV28	.	.	TRBJ1-5	CASSFYRQGGQPQHF	TGTGCCAGCAGTTTTTATAGGCAGGGCGGTCAGCCCCAGCATTTT
TRBV2	.	TRBD1	TRBJ2-7	CASSEVSGDRALSEQYF	TGTGCCAGCAGTGAAGTATCCGGGGACAGGGCTCTCTCCGAGCAGTACTTC
TRBV7-9	.	.	TRBJ2-7	CASSFGTSVYEQYF	TGTGCCAGCAGCTTCGGGACTTCGGTCTACGAGCAGTACTTC
TRBV7-9	.	.	TRBJ1-1	CASSREPSGRENTEAFF	TGTGCCAGCAGCCGGGAACCCAGCGGCCGAGAGAACACTGAAGCTTTCTTT
TRBV28	.	.	TRBJ1-1	CASSRGYTEAFF	TGTGCCAGCAGTAGGGGCTACACTGAAGCTTTCTTT
TRBV2	.	.	TRBJ2-4	CASRRTAGGKNIQYF	TGTGCCAGCAGGAGGACAGCTGGGGGCAAAAACATTCAGTACTTC
TRBV14	few	TRBD2	TRBJ2-3	CASRGSGTSDQLTDTQYF	TGTGCCAGCAGGGGATCCGGGACTAGCGATCAACTCACAGATACGCAGTATTTT
TRBV23-1	.	.	TRBJ2-3	CASSQSHGTDTQYF	TGCGCCAGCAGTCAATCCCACGGGACAGATACGCAGTATTTT
TRBV7-3	.	.	TRBJ2-2	CASSFRGSWTGELFF	TGTGCCAGCAGCTTCCGAGGGAGTTGGACCGGGGAGCTGTTTTTT
TRBV27	once	TRBD1	TRBJ1-2	CASSLFRDRGAYGYTF	TGTGCCAGCAGTTTATTTCGGGACAGGGGCGCCTATGGCTACACCTTC
TRBV14	.	.	TRBJ2-1	CASSQVVSRGSYNEQFF	TGTGCCAGCAGCCAAGTAGTGTCTAGAGGCTCCTACAATGAGCAGTTCTTC
TRBV19	.	.	TRBJ1-1	CASTPRANTEAFF	TGTGCCAGTACCCCTCGCGCGAACACTGAAGCTTTCTTT
TRBV18	.	TRBD2	TRBJ2-1	CASSPDRRTSGRVHNEQFF	TGTGCCAGCTCACCCGACCGTCGGACTAGCGGGAGGGTCCACAATGAGCAGTTCTTC
TRBV19	few	TRBD2	TRBJ2-4	CASSIPGTGGDIQYF	TGTGCCAGTAGTATACCAGGGACGGGAGGGGACATTCAGTACTTC
TRBV11-3	.	.	TRBJ2-7	CASSRGGAYEQYF	TGTGCCAGCAGCAGGGGGGGTGCCTACGAGCAGTACTTC
TRBV10-3	few	TRBD2	TRBJ2-1	CAISSPAGGPTMRNEQFF	TGTGCCATCAGTTCACCAGCGGGAGGACCCACTATGCGCAATGAGCAGTTCTTC
TRBV28	.	TRBD2	TRBJ2-3	CASSTGTSTPRDTQYF	TGTGCCAGCAGTACGGGGACTAGCACCCCGCGGGATACGCAGTATTTT
TRBV5-4	.	TRBD1	TRBJ2-2	CASSLVAGGRTGELFF	TGTGCCAGCAGCTTGGTGGCAGGGGGCAGGACCGGGGAGCTGTTTTTT
TRBV11-3	.	.	TRBJ2-7	CASSLEANHRNSYEQYF	TGTGCCAGCAGCTTAGAAGCAAATCACAGGAACTCCTACGAGCAGTACTTC
TRBV6-1	.	.	TRBJ1-2	CASSEPDSDYGYTF	TGTGCCAGCAGTGAACCGGACAGCGACTATGGCTACACCTTC
TRBV12-5	.	TRBD1	TRBJ1-1	CASGSSRDRAGTEAFF	TGTGCTAGTGGTTCCTCCCGGGACAGGGCCGGCACTGAAGCTTTCTTT
TRBV6-5	.	.	TRBJ2-2	CASRRAVRTGELFF	TGTGCCAGCAGGAGAGCCGTCCGAACCGGGGAGCTGTTTTTT
TRBV11-3	.	TRBD1	TRBJ2-1	CASSSGTGFGEQFF	TGTGCCAGCAGCTCCGGGACAGGGTTTGGTGAGCAGTTCTTC
TRBV19	.	TRBD1	TRBJ2-5	CATTGNGQETQYF	TGTGCCACGACAGGGAACGGCCAAGAGACCCAGTACTTC
TRBV9	.	TRBD1	TRBJ2-1	CASSPLTGTPSYNEQFF	TGTGCCAGCAGCCCTTTGACAGGGACCCCCTCATACAATGAGCAGTTCTTC
TRBV5-1	.	.	TRBJ2-7	CASSFETRADEQYF	TGCGCCAGCAGCTTCGAAACTAGGGCAGACGAGCAGTACTTC
TRBV10-3	few	TRBD1	TRBJ1-3	CAIRRDRGKSSGNTIYF	TGTGCCATCAGGAGGGACAGGGGGAAGAGCTCTGGAAACACCATATATTTT
TRBV4-3	.	TRBD2	TRBJ2-1	CASSRRLAGNENEQFF	TGCGCCAGCAGCCGGAGACTAGCGGGAAATGAAAATGAGCAGTTCTTC
TRBV19	few	.	TRBJ1-2	CASSIGASYGYTF	TGTGCCAGTAGTATAGGCGCCTCCTATGGCTACACCTTC
TRBV6-5	.	TRBD1	TRBJ1-2	CASSYDGQGLNYGYTF	TGTGCCAGCAGTTACGATGGACAGGGACTGAACTATGGCTACACCTTC
TRBV15	few	TRBD2	TRBJ2-3	CATKTKRDADTQYF	TGTGCCACCAAGACGAAGCGGGATGCAGATACGCAGTATTTT
TRBV9	.	.	TRBJ1-4	CASSVFSGTNEKLFF	TGTGCCAGCAGCGTCTTCTCGGGGACTAATGAAAAACTGTTTTTT
TRBV19	once	TRBD1	TRBJ2-7	CASSIDRKGLLLPGQGPYEQYF	TGTGCCAGTAGTATAGATCGGAAAGGGTTGCTCCTGCCGGGACAGGGACCCTACGAGCAGTACTTC
TRBV19	.	TRBD1	TRBJ1-5	CASSTRTGGRHQPQHF	TGTGCCAGTAGTACCAGGACAGGGGGCCGTCATCAGCCCCAGCATTTT